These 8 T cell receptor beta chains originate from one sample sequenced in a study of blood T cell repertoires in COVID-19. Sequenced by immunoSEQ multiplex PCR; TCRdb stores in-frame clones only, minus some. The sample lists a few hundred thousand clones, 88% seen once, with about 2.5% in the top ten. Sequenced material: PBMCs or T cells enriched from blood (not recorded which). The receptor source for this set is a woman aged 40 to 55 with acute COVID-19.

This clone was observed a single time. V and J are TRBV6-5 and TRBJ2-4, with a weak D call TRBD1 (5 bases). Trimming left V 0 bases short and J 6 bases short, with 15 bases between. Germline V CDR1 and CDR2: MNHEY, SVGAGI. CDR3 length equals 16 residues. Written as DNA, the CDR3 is TGTGCCAGCAGTTACTCCAGGGTCCCGCTTGCAAACATTCAGTACTTC. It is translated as CASSYSRVPLANIQYF.

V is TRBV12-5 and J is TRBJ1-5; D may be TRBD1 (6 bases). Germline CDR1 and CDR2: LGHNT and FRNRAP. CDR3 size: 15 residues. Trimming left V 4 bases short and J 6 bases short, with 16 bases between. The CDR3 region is CASGSPQGITQPQHF. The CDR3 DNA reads TGTGCTAGTGGTTCTCCACAGGGTATAACTCAGCCCCAGCATTTT.

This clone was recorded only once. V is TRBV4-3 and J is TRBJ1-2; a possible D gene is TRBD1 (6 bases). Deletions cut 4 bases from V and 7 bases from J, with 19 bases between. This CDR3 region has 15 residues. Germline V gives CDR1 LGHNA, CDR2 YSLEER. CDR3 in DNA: TGCGCCAGCAGCCTAGAGGGGGTCAGGGGAACTGGCTACACCTTC. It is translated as CASSLEGVRGTGYTF.

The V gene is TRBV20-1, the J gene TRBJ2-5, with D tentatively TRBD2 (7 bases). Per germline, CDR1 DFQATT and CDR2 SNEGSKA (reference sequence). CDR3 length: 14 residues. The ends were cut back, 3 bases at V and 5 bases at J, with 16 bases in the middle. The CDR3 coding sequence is TGCAGTGCTAGTCTCGGGGGGCCCGGGGAGACCCAGTACTTC. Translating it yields CSASLGGPGETQYF.

The CDR3 coding sequence is TGTGCCAGAGTCCGCCTCCCAGGCTCCAAGGGGATACAGCAGCCCCAGCATTTT. Its protein product is CARVRLPGSKGIQQPQHF. V gene TRBV5-3 combines with J gene TRBJ1-5; D may be TRBD1 (5 bases). TRBV5-3 is an open reading frame whose function is uncertain. The CDR3 covers 18 residues. Trimming left V 7 bases short and J 7 bases short, with 30 bases between.

The CDR3 DNA reads TGTGCCAGCAGCAATACAGGGCAAGAGACCCAGTACTTC. It translates to CASSNTGQETQYF. This chain connects TRBV6-5 to TRBJ2-5, with a weak D call TRBD1 (6 bases). Germline V CDR1 and CDR2: MNHEY, SVGAGI. The CDR3 consists of 13 residues. Trimming removed 6 bases at V and 2 bases at J, with 10 bases between.

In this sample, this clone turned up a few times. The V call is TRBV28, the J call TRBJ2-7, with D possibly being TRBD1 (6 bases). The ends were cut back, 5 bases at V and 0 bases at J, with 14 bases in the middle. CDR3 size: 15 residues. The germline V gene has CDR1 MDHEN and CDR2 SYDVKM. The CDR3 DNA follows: TGTGCCAGCAGTCTGACAGGAATGAGCTCCTACGAGCAGTACGTC. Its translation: CASSLTGMSSYEQYV.

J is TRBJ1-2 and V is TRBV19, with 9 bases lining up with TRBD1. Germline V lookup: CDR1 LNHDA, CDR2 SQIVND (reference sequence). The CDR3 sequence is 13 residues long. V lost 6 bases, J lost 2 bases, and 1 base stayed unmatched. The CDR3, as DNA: TGTGCCAGTAGCGGGACAGGGAACTATGGCTACACCTTC. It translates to CASSGTGNYGYTF. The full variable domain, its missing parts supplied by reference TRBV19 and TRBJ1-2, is DGGITQSPKYLFRKEGQNVTLSCEQNLNHDAMYWYRQDPGQGLRLIYYSQIVNDFQKGDIAEGYSVSREKKESFPLTVTSAQKNPTAFYLCASSGTGNYGYTFGSGTRLTVV.